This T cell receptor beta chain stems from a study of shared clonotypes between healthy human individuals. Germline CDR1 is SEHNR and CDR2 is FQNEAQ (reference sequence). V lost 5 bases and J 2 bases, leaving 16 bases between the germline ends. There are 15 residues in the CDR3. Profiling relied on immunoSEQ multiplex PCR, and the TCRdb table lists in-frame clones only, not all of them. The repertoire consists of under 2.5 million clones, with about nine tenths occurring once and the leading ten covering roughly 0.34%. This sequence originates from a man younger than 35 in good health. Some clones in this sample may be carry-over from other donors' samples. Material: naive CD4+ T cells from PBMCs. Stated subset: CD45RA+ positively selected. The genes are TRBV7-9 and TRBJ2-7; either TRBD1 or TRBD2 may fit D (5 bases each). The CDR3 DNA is TGTGCCAGCAGCCAAGACGGGGACGGCGCCTACGAGCAGTACTTC. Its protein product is CASSQDGDGAYEQYF.